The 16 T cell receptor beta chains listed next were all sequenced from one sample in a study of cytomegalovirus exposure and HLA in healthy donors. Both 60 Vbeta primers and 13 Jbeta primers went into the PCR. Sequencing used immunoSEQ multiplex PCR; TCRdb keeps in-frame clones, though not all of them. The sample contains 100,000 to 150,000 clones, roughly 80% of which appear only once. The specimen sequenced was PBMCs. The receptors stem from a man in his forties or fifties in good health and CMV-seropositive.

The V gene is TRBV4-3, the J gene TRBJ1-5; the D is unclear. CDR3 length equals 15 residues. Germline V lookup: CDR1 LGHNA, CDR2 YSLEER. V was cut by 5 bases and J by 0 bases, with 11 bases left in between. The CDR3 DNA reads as TGCGCCAGCAGCGTATCTCAGGCTAGCAATCAGCCCCAGCATTTT. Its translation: CASSVSQASNQPQHF.

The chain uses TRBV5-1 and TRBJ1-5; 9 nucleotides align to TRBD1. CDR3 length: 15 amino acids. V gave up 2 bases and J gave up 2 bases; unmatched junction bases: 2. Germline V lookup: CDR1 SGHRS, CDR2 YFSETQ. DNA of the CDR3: TGCGCCAGCAGCTTACAGGGGGCCCGCAATCAGCCCCAGCATTTT. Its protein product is CASSLQGARNQPQHF.

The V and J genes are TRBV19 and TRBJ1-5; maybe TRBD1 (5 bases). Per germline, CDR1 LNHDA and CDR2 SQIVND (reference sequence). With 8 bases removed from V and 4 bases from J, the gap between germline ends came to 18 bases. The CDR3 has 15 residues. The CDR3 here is CASRGEGGGNQPQHF. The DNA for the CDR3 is TGTGCCAGTCGGGGGGAAGGAGGCGGAAATCAGCCCCAGCATTTT.

CDR3 in DNA: TGTGCCAGCAGCTTTGGCAGGGGAAACACCATATATTTT. It codes for CASSFGRGNTIYF. The chain uses TRBV7-9 and TRBJ1-3; D ambiguous. Trimming took 3 bases from V and 4 from J, leaving 7 bases between them. The CDR3 is 13 amino acids. CDR1 is SEHNR and CDR2 is FQNEAQ in the germline V gene (reference sequence).

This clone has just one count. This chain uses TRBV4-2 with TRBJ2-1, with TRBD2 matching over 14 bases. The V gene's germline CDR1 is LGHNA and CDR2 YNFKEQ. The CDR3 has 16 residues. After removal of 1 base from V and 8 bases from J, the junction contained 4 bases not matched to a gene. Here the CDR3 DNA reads TGTGCCAGCAGCCAAGTGACTAGCGGGAGGGCGGATGAGCAGTTCTTC. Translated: CASSQVTSGRADEQFF.

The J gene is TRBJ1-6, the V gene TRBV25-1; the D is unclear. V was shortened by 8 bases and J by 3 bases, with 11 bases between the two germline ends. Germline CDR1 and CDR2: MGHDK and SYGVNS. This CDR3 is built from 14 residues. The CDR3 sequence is CASRDLNYNSPLHF. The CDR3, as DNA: TGTGCCAGCCGCGACTTGAACTATAATTCACCCCTCCACTTT.

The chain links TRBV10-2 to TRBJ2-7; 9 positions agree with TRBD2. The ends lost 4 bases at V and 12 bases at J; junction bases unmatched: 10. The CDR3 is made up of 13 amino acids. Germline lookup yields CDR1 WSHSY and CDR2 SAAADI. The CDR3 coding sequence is TGCGCCAGCAGTGGACTAGCGGCAAATAGGTGGTACTTC. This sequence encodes CASSGLAANRWYF.

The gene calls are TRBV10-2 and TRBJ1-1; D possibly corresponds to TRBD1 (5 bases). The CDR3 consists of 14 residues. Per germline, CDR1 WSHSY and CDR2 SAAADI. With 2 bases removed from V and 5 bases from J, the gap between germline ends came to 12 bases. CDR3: CASSERRGRTEAFF. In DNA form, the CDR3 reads TGCGCCAGCAGTGAGAGGCGGGGGAGGACTGAAGCTTTCTTT.

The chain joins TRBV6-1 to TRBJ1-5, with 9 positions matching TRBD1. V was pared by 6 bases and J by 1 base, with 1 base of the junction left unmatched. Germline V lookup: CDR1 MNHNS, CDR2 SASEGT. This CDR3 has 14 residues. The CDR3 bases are TGTGCCAGCAGCGGGACAGGGAGCAATCAGCCCCAGCATTTT. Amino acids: CASSGTGSNQPQHF.

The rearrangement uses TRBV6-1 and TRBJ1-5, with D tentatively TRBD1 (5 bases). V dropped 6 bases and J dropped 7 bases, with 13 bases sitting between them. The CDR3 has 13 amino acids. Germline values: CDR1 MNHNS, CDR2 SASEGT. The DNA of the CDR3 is TGTGCCAGCAGAGGGCAGGGCGGCCAGCCCCAGCATTTT. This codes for CASRGQGGQPQHF.

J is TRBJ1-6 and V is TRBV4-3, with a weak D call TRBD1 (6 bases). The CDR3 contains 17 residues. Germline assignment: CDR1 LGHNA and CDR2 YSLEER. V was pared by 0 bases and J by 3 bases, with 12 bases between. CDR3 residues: CASSQERGGFYNSPLHF. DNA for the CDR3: TGCGCCAGCAGCCAAGAACGGGGGGGCTTCTATAATTCACCCCTCCACTTT.

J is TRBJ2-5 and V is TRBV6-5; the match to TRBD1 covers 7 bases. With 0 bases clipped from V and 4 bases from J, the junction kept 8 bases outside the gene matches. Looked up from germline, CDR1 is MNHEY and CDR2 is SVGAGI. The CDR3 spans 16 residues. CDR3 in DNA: TGTGCCAGCAGTTACTCGAGGAACAGGGGTGTAGAGACCCAGTACTTC. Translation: CASSYSRNRGVETQYF.

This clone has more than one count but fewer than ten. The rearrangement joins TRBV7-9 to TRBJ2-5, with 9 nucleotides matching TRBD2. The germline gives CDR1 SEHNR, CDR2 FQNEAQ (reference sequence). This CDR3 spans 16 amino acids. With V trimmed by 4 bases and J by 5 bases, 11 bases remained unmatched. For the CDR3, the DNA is TGTGCCAGCAGCTGGCCGCCCGGGACTAGCAGGGAGACCCAGTACTTC. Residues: CASSWPPGTSRETQYF.

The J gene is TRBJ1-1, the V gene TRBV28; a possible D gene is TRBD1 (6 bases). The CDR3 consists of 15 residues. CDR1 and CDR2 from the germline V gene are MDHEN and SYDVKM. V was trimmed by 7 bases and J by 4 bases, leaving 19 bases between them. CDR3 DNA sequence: TGTGCCAGCAAGTTGGGAGGGGGAGTCAGCACTGAAGCTTTCTTT. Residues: CASKLGGGVSTEAFF.

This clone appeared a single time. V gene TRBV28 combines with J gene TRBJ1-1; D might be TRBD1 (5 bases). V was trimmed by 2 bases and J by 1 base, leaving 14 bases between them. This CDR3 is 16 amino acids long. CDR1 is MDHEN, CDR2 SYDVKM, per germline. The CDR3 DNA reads TGTGCCAGCAGTTTAGGGGGAGGGCAGGCGAACACTGAAGCTTTCTTT. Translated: CASSLGGGQANTEAFF.

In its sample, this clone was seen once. The CDR3 region has the DNA TGTGCCTGGAGTGTCCTTTCGGCCGGGGGGGCTGGCTACACCTTC. Translating it yields CAWSVLSAGGAGYTF. This chain links TRBV30 with TRBJ1-2, with D possibly being TRBD1 (6 bases). Trimming took off 0 bases at V and 7 bases at J, with 18 bases between the two ends. Germline V CDR1 and CDR2: GTSNPN, SVGIG (reference sequence). This CDR3 spans 15 amino acids.